The 13 T cell receptor beta chains below come from one sample, sequenced in a study of CD8 T cells in ankylosing spondylitis. The study, taken as a whole, reports: A TCR beta motif of 8 or 9 highly homologous variants appeared characteristic of ankylosing spondylitis blood.

MiXCR, run by TCRdb on the 5' RACE reads, gives a single entry per CDR3 protein. This sample carries around 890,000 distinct CDR3 sequences, 10% to 15% of them seen once, and the ten largest clones take approximately 0.46%. Their specific antigens are unknown. Sequencing used blood, either unsorted or a sorted T cell fraction (not recorded which). Receptors were obtained from a male donor with ankylosing spondylitis.

The chain recombines TRBV15 with TRBJ1-4; no clear D. Per the germline V gene, CDR1 is LNHNV and CDR2 is YYDKDF (reference sequence). The CDR3 is 14 amino acids. Trimming shortened V by 5 bases and J by 0 bases, and 7 bases separated the two germline ends. The CDR3 region is CATSVQATNEKLFF. The CDR3 DNA sequence: TGTGCCACCAGCGTGCAGGCAACTAATGAAAAACTGTTTTTT.

The rearrangement links TRBV4-3 to TRBJ2-3; D unresolved. The CDR3 spans 13 residues. Per germline, CDR1 LGHNA and CDR2 YSLEER. Trimming left V 0 bases short and J 7 bases short, with 8 bases between. CDR3: CASSQEDGNTQYF. The CDR3 DNA reads TGCGCCAGCAGCCAAGAGGATGGAAATACGCAGTATTTT.

There are a few counts of this clonotype. This chain joins TRBV7-2 and TRBJ2-1; 9 bases agree with TRBD2. With V trimmed by 0 bases and J by 4 bases, 7 bases remained unmatched. This CDR3 has 17 residues. From germline, CDR1 is SGHTA and CDR2 FQGNSA. The CDR3 reads CASSLAVRREGYNEQFF. The CDR3 nucleotides are TGTGCCAGCAGCTTAGCAGTCAGGCGGGAGGGTTACAATGAGCAGTTCTTC.

This clonotype was found a few times. V usage is TRBV29-1 and J usage is TRBJ1-1; D is unresolved. There are 14 residues in the CDR3. In germline, CDR1 is SQVTM, CDR2 ANQGSEA. V was pared by 3 bases and J by 8 bases, with 19 bases between. CDR3 bases: TGCAGCGTTGACCAGCCGGAGGCAAGGAGGGAAGCTTTCTTT. Translating it yields CSVDQPEARREAFF.

This clonotype was counted only a few times. The V and J genes are TRBV28 and TRBJ2-7; maybe TRBD1 (6 bases). Germline CDR1 reads MDHEN; CDR2 reads SYDVKM. V shed 1 base and J shed 1 base, with 8 bases lying between them. CDR3 length equals 14 residues. CDR3 sequence: CASSLSQGSYEQYF. The CDR3 DNA follows: TGTGCCAGCAGTTTATCACAGGGTTCCTACGAGCAGTACTTC.

The table lists this clonotype with many counts. This chain links TRBV6-2 or TRBV6-3 with TRBJ2-7; no definite D call. The germline CDR1 and CDR2 sequences are MNHEY and SVGEGT. The V end lost 4 bases, the J end lost 3 bases, and 7 bases lay between the germline ends. The CDR3 runs 12 residues. This chain's CDR3 is CASSSRVYEQYF. DNA of the CDR3: TGTGCCAGCAGTTCACGAGTCTACGAGCAGTACTTC.

For the CDR3, the DNA is TGTGCCAGCTCACCACGGTCGGACAGTGGTGGCTACACCTTC. This gives the protein CASSPRSDSGGYTF. V and J are TRBV18 and TRBJ1-2; a weak D match, TRBD1 (6 bases). CDR3 length: 14 amino acids. Germline V CDR1 and CDR2: KGHSH, LQKENI. Trimming pared 1 base from V and 7 bases from J, leaving 13 bases between.

This clonotype appeared a few times. CDR3 sequence (DNA): TGTGCCAGCAGTCGCGAGGCGATCCCTGAAGCTTTCTTT. Protein product: CASSREAIPEAFF. J is TRBJ1-1 and V is TRBV12-3 or TRBV12-4; D is unclear. Trimming removed 5 bases at V and 6 bases at J, with 13 bases between. The CDR3 has 13 residues.

V gene TRBV7-2 combines with J gene TRBJ2-7; tentative D call: TRBD2 (6 bases). There are 14 residues in the CDR3. CDR1 is SGHTA, CDR2 FQGNSA, per germline. Trimming stripped 0 bases from V and 12 bases from J, with 18 bases between. CDR3 bases: TGTGCCAGCAGCTTAGCGCACTCCCCGGGGAGGCTGTACTTC. This encodes CASSLAHSPGRLYF.

This clonotype was counted a few times. The gene calls are TRBV5-5 and TRBJ2-1; D unclear. The germline V and J ends were trimmed by 4 bases and 2 bases, with 13 bases remaining between them. Germline CDR1 SGHKS, CDR2 YYEKEE (reference sequence). The CDR3 is 15 residues long. The CDR3 reads CASSVFSSPYNEQFF. The DNA for the CDR3 is TGTGCCAGCAGCGTCTTTAGCAGTCCCTACAATGAGCAGTTCTTC.

This clonotype was detected only a few times. V is TRBV24-1 and J is TRBJ1-1, with 7 bases that match TRBD1. CDR1 KGHDR and CDR2 SFDVKD come from the germline V gene. The junction had 7 bases not matched to a gene; V was cut back by 2 bases and J by 8 bases. The CDR3 is 14 amino acids. The CDR3 loop reads CATSDSTGLDEAFF. For the CDR3, the DNA is TGTGCCACCAGTGATTCGACAGGGCTTGACGAAGCTTTCTTT.

The gene calls are TRBV25-1 and TRBJ2-3; 12 positions agree with TRBD2. The CDR3 consists of 15 residues. Germline lookup yields CDR1 MGHDK and CDR2 SYGVNS. V shed 4 bases and J 7 bases; nucleotides not matched to a gene: 6. The CDR3 DNA sequence: TGTGCCAGCAGTGCGAGACTAGCGGGGGAAAATACGCAGTATTTT. It translates to CASSARLAGENTQYF.

This clonotype was picked up a small number of times. The chain joins TRBV7-2 to TRBJ2-1, with D tentatively TRBD2 (5 bases). CDR3 size: 16 residues. Germline values: CDR1 SGHTA, CDR2 FQGNSA. V was trimmed by 6 bases and J by 4 bases, leaving 19 bases between them. The CDR3, as DNA: TGTGCCAGCAGTTCCATATGGACTGGCCTTTACAATGAGCAGTTCTTC. Its protein product is CASSSIWTGLYNEQFF.